These T cell receptor beta chains were read from a single sample in a study of T cell responses to AZD1222 COVID-19 vaccine. Sequencing was performed with immunoSEQ multiplex PCR; in TCRdb, only in-frame clones are kept and a portion is missing. The sample includes approximately 170,000 clones, under 95% seen only once; the top ten take approximately 4%. The sample consisted of peripheral blood, taken on day 0 of AZD1222 vaccination. These receptor sequences come from an adult in good health. CDR3s include the opening cysteine and the closing phenylalanine or tryptophan.

V	CDR3
TRBV24-1	CATSLGWPTGELFF
TRBV6-1	CASGSAERSDTQYF
TRBV19	CASRNTPRDGTEAFF
TRBV30	CAWSVSRESGEQYF
TRBV2	CASTSGRYNEQFF
TRBV5-1	CASSLNTAGVLDTQYF
TRBV24-1	CATSDPRAGGHEQYF
TRBV27	CASSPRTGDTGELFF
TRBV19	CASSTSQRVNTEAFF
TRBV9	CASSTSSGLRFDEQFF
TRBV5-1	CASSFSGEQSPQHF
TRBV5-1	CASSLIRGPDEKLFF
TRBV6-2/TRBV6-3	CASSAGAVYNEQFF
TRBV28	CASRRETTNQPQHF
TRBV4-2	CASSPSTGGTSGYTF
TRBV28	CASSGTNTGELFF
TRBV19	CASSIRGQLNTGELFF
TRBV5-1	CASSLDPGRNQPQHF
TRBV5-1	CASSQAGTVVNGYTF
TRBV27	CASSSIDRTGPHNEQFF
TRBV27	CASSLPTIPAGGYEQYF
TRBV28	CASSPRTGLGVDEQFF
TRBV18	CASSSQGAETQYF
TRBV3-1/TRBV3-2	CASSQERVRGNTEAFF
TRBV7-9	CAIPPPGHSLANEKLFF
TRBV11-1	CASSLADSATNEKLFF
TRBV2	CASSTDRVAFF
TRBV28	CASNLPGQGDYGYTF
TRBV3-1/TRBV3-2	CASSQDRFEQYF
TRBV5-5	CASSLGPDRGNSPLHF
TRBV7-6	CASSLRSEGGSSYEQYF
TRBV18	CASSPGGSWGYTF
TRBV4-2	CASSQEEALAGLTGELFF
TRBV6-5	CASSYEDRGYEQYF
TRBV27	CASSFRGQGGSPLHF
TRBV28	CASSFNGGDYGYTF
TRBV28	CASSLGGLSYEQYF
TRBV6-1	CASREQGPMAYNEQFF
TRBV27	CASMYGTGLKSPLHF
TRBV9	CASSLGEGETQYF
TRBV24-1	CATSGKGQEYGYTF
TRBV19	CASSIGWNQPQHF
TRBV7-9	CASSPRLALTSYNEQFF